These T cell receptor beta chains were read from a single sample in a study of cytomegalovirus exposure and HLA in healthy donors. Generated by immunoSEQ multiplex PCR, the TCRdb table keeps only in-frame clones and is missing some. The sample has about 170,000 clones; around 76% are singletons. Sequencing was performed on PBMCs. The receptor source for this set is a female donor in good health and CMV-seronegative. Both conserved end residues are part of each CDR3. The D gene is left open where the match is weak. A row's size may be missing; if present it is once, few, many or a size class.

>-|TRBV4-1|-|TRBJ1-5
TGCGCCAGCAGCCAATCCGGAGCCCCCGGGGTTCGGCAGCCCCAGCATTTT
CASSQSGAPGVRQPQHF
>-|TRBV23-1|-|TRBJ2-7
TGCGCCAGCAGTCAAATCGAGTACGAGCAGTACTTC
CASSQIEYEQYF
>-|TRBV30|-|TRBJ1-5
TGTGCCTGGACTAACCACAGCAATCAGCCCCAGCATTTT
CAWTNHSNQPQHF
>-|TRBV9|TRBD2|TRBJ2-7
TGTGCCAGCAGCAAATTAGCGGGCCCCTACGAGCAGTACTTC
CASSKLAGPYEQYF
>few|TRBV4-1|TRBD1|TRBJ2-7
TGCGCCAGCAGCCAACTCGCTGAGGACAGGGGGCACGAGCAGTACTTC
CASSQLAEDRGHEQYF
>-|TRBV2|TRBD2|TRBJ2-3
TGTGCCAGCAGTTTTGGCCCGGGAGGGGGGGGTACGCAGTATTTT
CASSFGPGGGGTQYF
>-|TRBV18|-|TRBJ2-5
TGTGCCAGCTCACCACCTGTAGGGGGAGAGACCCAGTACTTC
CASSPPVGGETQYF
>few|TRBV7-9|-|TRBJ2-5
TGTGCCAGCAGCTTAACGAGGGTCCAAGAGACCCAGTACTTC
CASSLTRVQETQYF
>few|TRBV11-3|TRBD1|TRBJ2-7
TGTGCCAGCAGCGCCGGGACAGGGGGCGAGCAGTACTTC
CASSAGTGGEQYF
>-|TRBV2|-|TRBJ1-2
TGTGCCAGCACCCAAGACAGTTTCTATGGCTACACCTTC
CASTQDSFYGYTF